These 32 T cell receptor beta chains came from one sample sequenced in a study of T cell repertoires in cytomegalovirus infection. No cognate antigen is known for these TCRs. In TCRdb, the reads were re-called with MiXCR into one record per CDR3 protein. The table shows about 830,000 distinct CDR3 sequences, with approximately 32% occurring only once. The sample here was cultured CD8+ T cells from PBMCs, taken from culture after CMV antigen stimulation. The source of these receptors is a human donor in good health (CMV status not recorded). Some clones in this sample may be carry-over from other donors' samples.

The V call is TRBV12-3 or TRBV12-4, the J call TRBJ2-7, with D possibly being TRBD2 (5 bases). This CDR3 is 18 amino acids long. V lost 3 bases to trimming and J lost 6 bases, with 27 bases between them. The CDR3 here is CASSFGFLTGVVVPEQYF. The CDR3 DNA reads as TGTGCCAGCAGTTTTGGTTTCTTGACCGGGGTGGTGGTTCCCGAGCAGTACTTC.

J is TRBJ1-1 and V is TRBV27; tentatively, D is TRBD1 (5 bases). The CDR3 extends over 14 amino acids. V was cut by 4 bases and J by 0 bases, with 9 bases left in between. Germline V gives CDR1 MNHEY, CDR2 SMNVEV (reference sequence). The CDR3 DNA reads as TGTGCCAGCAGTTCAGGGATCATGAACACTGAAGCTTTCTTT. It specifies CASSSGIMNTEAFF.

This chain links TRBV28 with TRBJ1-6; unclear D gene. Trimming shortened V by 1 base and J by 7 bases, and 20 bases separated the two germline ends. CDR1 is MDHEN, CDR2 SYDVKM, per germline. The length of the CDR3 is 18 residues. DNA for the CDR3: TGTGCCAGCAGTTTATTGTCCCCCGCGGGGAGTCGGAATTCACCCCTCCACTTT. The encoded protein is CASSLLSPAGSRNSPLHF. Using reference TRBV28 and TRBJ1-6 for the parts outside the CDR3, the full variable domain is DVKVTQSSRYLVKRTGEKVFLECVQDMDHENMFWYRQDPGLGLRLIYFSYDVKMKEKGDIPEGYSVSREKKERFSLILESASTNQTSMYLCASSLLSPAGSRNSPLHFGNGTRLTVT.

This clonotype was recorded a few times. This chain links TRBV7-3 with TRBJ2-3, with 9 bases fitting TRBD2. With 0 bases clipped from V and 4 bases from J, the junction kept 5 bases outside the gene matches. Per the germline V gene, CDR1 is SGHTA and CDR2 is FQGTGA. The CDR3 sequence is 16 residues long. The CDR3 DNA is TGTGCCAGCAGCTTAACGACGGGACTAGCCCCAGATACGCAGTATTTT. Translated, it gives CASSLTTGLAPDTQYF.

The chain combines TRBV10-3 with TRBJ2-2; tentatively, D is TRBD1 or TRBD2 (6 bases each). Between the trimmed V and J ends, which lost 8 bases and 0 bases, there was a span of 22 bases. Germline V lookup: CDR1 ENHRY, CDR2 SYGVKD. This CDR3 has 18 amino acids. This chain's CDR3 is CAIPRGPGPDANTGELFF. DNA of the CDR3: TGTGCCATCCCTCGGGGGCCAGGGCCCGACGCGAACACCGGGGAGCTGTTTTTT.

The chain's CDR3 is CASSRRDLGEKLFF. Written as DNA, the CDR3 is TGTGCCAGCAGCCGCCGGGACCTAGGGGAAAAACTGTTTTTT. This chain joins TRBV7-9 and TRBJ1-4, with D possibly matching TRBD1 (5 bases). The CDR3 has 14 residues. Trimming shortened V by 5 bases and J by 8 bases, and 15 bases separated the two germline ends. The germline V gene encodes CDR1 SEHNR and CDR2 FQNEAQ (reference sequence).

The chain recombines TRBV19 with TRBJ1-5; no firm D call. The CDR3 has 14 residues. Germline V gene data show CDR1 as LNHDA and CDR2 as SQIVND (reference sequence). Between the trimmed V and J ends, which lost 2 bases and 5 bases, there was a span of 10 bases. CDR3 nucleotides: TGTGCCAGTAGTATAAGGGCCGGGGATCAGCCCCAGCATTTT. This codes for CASSIRAGDQPQHF.

The chain has TRBV7-9 and TRBJ1-5; 7 bases map to TRBD1. Trimming at V came to 3 bases and at J to 2 bases, leaving 10 bases not matched to a gene. This CDR3 is 17 amino acids long. Germline V gene sequence: CDR1 SEHNR, CDR2 FQNEAQ (reference sequence). This CDR3 is CASSFEPTGEGNQPQHF. The CDR3 nucleotides read TGTGCCAGCAGCTTCGAACCTACAGGGGAGGGCAATCAGCCCCAGCATTTT.

V usage is TRBV12-3 or TRBV12-4 and J usage is TRBJ1-6; 9 bases are shared with TRBD1. J was trimmed by 4 bases and V by 1 base; bases with no gene match: 2. This CDR3 contains 16 residues. The CDR3 region has the DNA TGTGCCAGCAGTTTAGGGACAGGGGCATATAATTCACCCCTCCACTTT. Translation gives CASSLGTGAYNSPLHF.

This clonotype was counted between two and nine times. The V call is TRBV19, the J call TRBJ1-5, with D tentatively TRBD1 (5 bases). Germline loops: CDR1 LNHDA, CDR2 SQIVND (reference sequence). CDR3 length equals 17 residues. The germline V and J ends were trimmed by 2 bases and 0 bases, with 14 bases remaining between them. The CDR3 DNA reads as TGTGCCAGTAGTATAAAGGCCAGGGTCTATAGCAATCAGCCCCAGCATTTT. As protein: CASSIKARVYSNQPQHF. The whole variable domain, remainder taken from reference TRBV19 and TRBJ1-5, is DGGITQSPKYLFRKEGQNVTLSCEQNLNHDAMYWYRQDPGQGLRLIYYSQIVNDFQKGDIAEGYSVSREKKESFPLTVTSAQKNPTAFYLCASSIKARVYSNQPQHFGDGTRLSIL.

This clonotype was counted between two and nine times. The gene calls are TRBV15 and TRBJ2-2, with 12 bases identical to TRBD2. Trimming took 0 bases from V and 2 from J; bases not matched to a gene: 10. This CDR3 contains 20 residues. Germline V gene data show CDR1 as LNHNV and CDR2 as YYDKDF (reference sequence). The CDR3 DNA reads as TGTGCCACCAGCAGAGATCGGGCTCTGACTAGCGGGGGAAACACCGGGGAGCTGTTTTTT. It translates to CATSRDRALTSGGNTGELFF.

This clonotype was observed many times. This rearrangement joins TRBV7-8 to TRBJ2-1; 9 nucleotides agree with TRBD2. This CDR3 is built from 15 residues. In germline, CDR1 is SGHVS, CDR2 FQNEAQ. V trimming: 4 bases; J trimming: 5 bases; junction bases outside the gene matches: 6. CDR3 region: CASSSGTSSHNEQFF. The CDR3 bases are TGTGCCAGCAGCTCCGGGACTAGCAGTCACAATGAGCAGTTCTTC.

The rearrangement uses TRBV6-5 and TRBJ1-1; no clear D. The CDR3 is 14 residues long. V lost 5 bases, J lost 5 bases, and 15 bases lay in between. The germline V gene encodes CDR1 MNHEY and CDR2 SVGAGI. Here the CDR3 reads CASSSNPTATEAFF. The DNA of the CDR3 is TGTGCCAGCAGTAGTAACCCGACGGCTACTGAAGCTTTCTTT.

This clonotype was seen more than once but under ten times. The chain joins TRBV15 to TRBJ1-5, with TRBD1 identical over 7 bases. The CDR3 extends over 16 amino acids. Trimming at V came to 0 bases and at J to 6 bases, leaving 8 bases not matched to a gene. Germline CDR1 is LNHNV and CDR2 is YYDKDF (reference sequence). CDR3 sequence: CATSRDLGQGGQPQHF. DNA for the CDR3: TGTGCCACCAGCAGAGATCTGGGGCAGGGGGGTCAGCCCCAGCATTTT. Based on the CDR3 plus reference TRBV15 and TRBJ1-5, the full variable domain is DAMVIQNPRYQVTQFGKPVTLSCSQTLNHNVMYWYQQKSSQAPKLLFHYYDKDFNNEADTPDNFQSRRPNTSFCFLDIRSPGLGDTAMYLCATSRDLGQGGQPQHFGDGTRLSIL.

This chain uses TRBV19 with TRBJ2-7; D is perhaps TRBD1 or TRBD2 (5 bases each). Germline CDR1 LNHDA, CDR2 SQIVND (reference sequence). The V end was cut by 3 bases, the J end by 9 bases, with 9 bases between. This CDR3 has 11 amino acids. This chain's CDR3 is CASSMGVWQYF. Written as DNA, the CDR3 is TGTGCCAGTAGTATGGGGGTTTGGCAGTACTTC.

This clonotype has more than one count but fewer than ten. This chain joins TRBV4-1 and TRBJ1-5; TRBD1 aligns across 8 bases. V was pared by 5 bases and J by 4 bases, with 7 bases of the junction left unmatched. Germline CDR1 reads MGHRA; CDR2 reads YSYEKL. The CDR3 sequence is 15 residues long. CDR3: CASSVRTGKNQPQHF. In nucleotides, the CDR3 is TGCGCCAGCAGCGTTCGGACAGGGAAGAATCAGCCCCAGCATTTT.

V is TRBV12-3 or TRBV12-4 and J is TRBJ1-2; D is unresolved. V lost 7 bases, J lost 12 bases, and 9 bases lay in between. This CDR3 is 9 amino acids long. The CDR3 sequence: CASTPPNTF. The DNA of the CDR3 is TGTGCCAGCACCCCGCCGAACACCTTC.

The chain joins TRBV20-1 to TRBJ1-6, with a weak D call TRBD1 (5 bases). V shed 3 bases and J shed 1 base, with 22 bases lying between them. Germline V CDR1 and CDR2: DFQATT, SNEGSKA (reference sequence). The CDR3 runs to 19 residues. CDR3 in amino acids: CSASFRRGNKGSYNSPLHF. The CDR3 DNA follows: TGCAGTGCTAGTTTTCGAAGGGGAAATAAAGGGTCCTATAATTCACCCCTCCACTTT.

This clonotype turned up a few times. The chain joins TRBV27 to TRBJ1-5; D might be TRBD1 (6 bases). The germline V and J ends were trimmed by 4 bases and 2 bases, with 12 bases remaining between them. Germline V lookup: CDR1 MNHEY, CDR2 SMNVEV (reference sequence). This CDR3 spans 15 amino acids. DNA of the CDR3: TGTGCCAGCAGTTCCGGGGGCAGGGGCAATCAGCCCCAGCATTTT. This gives the protein CASSSGGRGNQPQHF.

The V and J genes are TRBV12-3 or TRBV12-4 and TRBJ1-2, with 11 bases that match TRBD1. The CDR3 spans 14 residues. After removal of 4 bases from V and 8 bases from J, the junction contained 6 bases not matched to a gene. CDR3 coding DNA: TGTGCCAGCAGTTCCGGACAGGGGGCTTGGGGCTACACCTTC. It codes for CASSSGQGAWGYTF.

In its sample, this clonotype was seen a few times. The gene calls are TRBV10-3 and TRBJ2-7; TRBD2 might be the D (6 bases). The germline V gene encodes CDR1 ENHRY and CDR2 SYGVKD. This CDR3 is built from 19 residues. V was pared by 1 base and J by 2 bases, with 24 bases between. The CDR3 bases are TGTGCCATCAGTGAGTGGGTACCCAGCCGGGCGGGGAGGACCTACGAGCAGTACTTC. Its translation is CAISEWVPSRAGRTYEQYF.

The table lists this clonotype with many counts. The rearrangement links TRBV7-2 to TRBJ2-2; D ambiguous. CDR1 and CDR2 (germline): SGHTA, FQGNSA. This CDR3 has 13 residues. Trimming stripped 3 bases from V and 6 bases from J, with 8 bases between. The CDR3 is CASSFGVPGELFF. The CDR3 DNA sequence: TGTGCCAGCAGCTTTGGGGTCCCCGGGGAGCTGTTTTTT.

J is TRBJ2-3 and V is TRBV6-1; tentatively, D is TRBD1 (5 bases). V dropped 6 bases and J dropped 0 bases, with 16 bases sitting between them. This CDR3 is 16 amino acids long. The germline gives CDR1 MNHNS, CDR2 SASEGT. The CDR3 loop reads CASRRDSLSSTDTQYF. CDR3 DNA sequence: TGTGCCAGCAGAAGAGACAGCCTAAGTAGCACAGATACGCAGTATTTT.

This clonotype was counted between two and nine times. V and J are TRBV13 and TRBJ1-2, with D unresolved. Per the germline V gene, CDR1 is PRHDT and CDR2 is FYEKMQ (reference sequence). Trimming removed 4 bases at V and 8 bases at J, with 17 bases between. This CDR3 is 14 amino acids long. The CDR3 protein is CASSYYMDQTGYTF. The CDR3 DNA reads TGTGCCAGCAGCTACTACATGGACCAGACGGGCTACACCTTC.

The chain combines TRBV4-1 with TRBJ1-5, with D uncertain. Trimming shortened V by 2 bases and J by 3 bases, and 8 bases separated the two germline ends. Germline assignment: CDR1 MGHRA and CDR2 YSYEKL. This CDR3 has 14 amino acids. CDR3 in DNA: TGCGCCAGCAGCCAAATACACATCAATCAGCCCCAGCATTTT. This codes for CASSQIHINQPQHF.

This clonotype occurred many times. This chain uses TRBV7-2 with TRBJ1-3; D possibly corresponds to TRBD1 (5 bases). The V end was cut by 1 base, the J end by 0 bases, with 13 bases between. The CDR3 has 17 amino acids. The V gene's germline CDR1 is SGHTA and CDR2 FQGNSA. The DNA for the CDR3 is TGTGCCAGCAGCTTAGAAGGGGACGGGAGCTCTGGAAACACCATATATTTT. Protein sequence: CASSLEGDGSSGNTIYF.

V usage is TRBV6-1 and J usage is TRBJ2-1; D not certain. Germline values: CDR1 MNHNS, CDR2 SASEGT. The CDR3 loop spans 13 amino acids. Trimming shortened V by 5 bases and J by 6 bases, and 11 bases separated the two germline ends. The DNA of the CDR3 is TGTGCCAGCAGTCCCCTCCCCTCCAATGAGCAGTTCTTC. Translated, it gives CASSPLPSNEQFF.

V and J are TRBV27 and TRBJ1-4; 8 bases agree with TRBD1. Germline CDR1 MNHEY, CDR2 SMNVEV (reference sequence). This CDR3 has 15 amino acids. V was clipped by 2 bases and J by 8 bases; unmatched bases: 7. CDR3 nucleotides: TGTGCCAGCAGTTTAGAGGGGACAGGAGGGGAAAAACTGTTTTTT. It is translated as CASSLEGTGGEKLFF.

This clonotype showed up many times. The rearrangement joins TRBV7-6 to TRBJ1-1; 8 bases map to TRBD1. The V and J ends lost 1 base and 8 bases, in that order; junction bases with no gene match: 0. The CDR3 contains 12 residues. CDR1 and CDR2 (germline): SGHVS, FNYEAQ. CDR3 coding DNA: TGTGCCAGCAGCTTAGGGACAGGGGAAGCTTTCTTT. Its protein product is CASSLGTGEAFF.

The sample holds a few counts of this clonotype. The V and J genes are TRBV7-2 and TRBJ1-6; D may be TRBD1 (5 bases). The CDR3 sequence is 11 residues long. The ends were cut back, 1 base at V and 14 bases at J, with 6 bases in the middle. CDR1 is SGHTA, CDR2 FQGNSA, per germline. CDR3 amino acids: CASSLGTTLHF. The CDR3 bases are TGTGCCAGCAGCTTAGGGACAACCCTCCACTTT.

This clonotype has a single count. This may be a read error: a much more frequent sequence differs by one nucleotide. The gene calls are TRBV7-2 and TRBJ2-1; D remains ambiguous. Per germline, CDR1 SGHTA and CDR2 FQGNSA. This CDR3 comprises 15 residues. V was trimmed by 1 base and J by 9 bases, leaving 16 bases between them. The CDR3 DNA reads TGTGCCAGCAGCTTAGTAAGGTCTGCTGGCAGTGAGCAGTTCTTC. Its protein is CASSLVRSAGSEQFF.

For this clonotype: One end of the junction varies from germline; a read error may be responsible. The CDR3 DNA follows: TGTACCAGCAGTTACGGGTCAGGGGGCAGTTATGGCTACACCTTC. It specifies CTSSYGSGGSYGYTF. J is TRBJ1-2 and V is TRBV6-5, with TRBD1 identical over 8 bases. This CDR3 contains 15 residues. Germline V gives CDR1 MNHEY, CDR2 SVGAGI.